The next 24 T cell receptor beta chains were all read from a single sample in a study of blood T cell repertoires in COVID-19. Sequencing used immunoSEQ multiplex PCR; TCRdb keeps in-frame clones, though not all of them. Seen here are fewer than 200,000 clones, around 78% observed once, and the top ten hold around 4.8%. Sequenced material: PBMCs or T cells enriched from blood (not recorded which). These receptors originate from a woman aged 50 to 60 who had recovered from COVID-19.

The gene calls are TRBV19 and TRBJ1-1; D is unresolved. Trimming stripped 1 base from V and 0 bases from J, with 9 bases between. Germline lookup yields CDR1 LNHDA and CDR2 SQIVND (reference sequence). This CDR3 is built from 15 residues. CDR3 region: CASSIGGRMNTEAFF. CDR3 coding DNA: TGTGCCAGTAGTATAGGTGGCAGAATGAACACTGAAGCTTTCTTT.

The chain links TRBV9 to TRBJ2-5, with 8 bases aligning to TRBD1. Germline CDR1 reads SGDLS; CDR2 reads YYNGEE. This CDR3 spans 14 amino acids. V lost 3 bases, J lost 4 bases, and 5 bases stayed unmatched. Here the CDR3 reads CASSAQTGAETQYF. CDR3 nucleotides: TGTGCCAGCAGCGCCCAGACAGGGGCAGAGACCCAGTACTTC.

The chain couples TRBV2 to TRBJ1-4; no firm D call. Germline V gene data show CDR1 as SNHLY and CDR2 as FYNNEI. V was cut by 1 base and J by 11 bases, with 11 bases left in between. The CDR3 is made up of 13 amino acids. In DNA, the CDR3 is TGTGCCAGCAGTGAAGTTACCCCGGAGAAACTGTTTTTT. Residues: CASSEVTPEKLFF.

The chain employs TRBV27 and TRBJ1-5; possible D gene TRBD1, 6 bases. The CDR3 runs to 13 residues. Germline V CDR1 and CDR2: MNHEY, SMNVEV (reference sequence). Trimming left V 8 bases short and J 7 bases short, with 15 bases between. The CDR3 loop reads CASSTQGRQPQHF. In DNA, the CDR3 is TGTGCCAGCTCGACCCAGGGGCGGCAGCCCCAGCATTTT.

The sample holds one count of this clone. The gene calls are TRBV10-3 and TRBJ2-1, with 10 bases identical to TRBD2. CDR1 ENHRY and CDR2 SYGVKD come from the germline V gene. V lost 2 bases to trimming and J lost 9 bases; unmatched junction nucleotides: 4. There are 14 residues in the CDR3. This CDR3 reads CAISETSGIREQFF. CDR3 coding DNA: TGTGCCATCAGTGAGACTAGCGGGATACGTGAGCAGTTCTTC.

This chain connects TRBV7-9 to TRBJ2-6; no firm D call. Per the germline V gene, CDR1 is SEHNR and CDR2 is FQNEAQ (reference sequence). The germline V and J ends were trimmed by 11 bases and 0 bases, with 8 bases remaining between them. This CDR3 spans 13 amino acids. The CDR3 is CAPAGSGANVLTF. The CDR3 nucleotides are TGTGCCCCGGCAGGCTCTGGGGCCAACGTCCTGACTTTC.

The rearrangement joins TRBV19 to TRBJ1-2, with TRBD1 as a possible D gene (6 bases). V was clipped by 6 bases and J by 4 bases, with 15 bases between them. Germline assignment: CDR1 LNHDA and CDR2 SQIVND (reference sequence). The CDR3 length is 14 residues. CDR3: CASSHGDIPYGYTF. Here the CDR3 DNA reads TGTGCCAGTAGCCACGGGGACATCCCCTATGGCTACACCTTC. Complete variable domain (other parts from reference TRBV19 and TRBJ1-2): DGGITQSPKYLFRKEGQNVTLSCEQNLNHDAMYWYRQDPGQGLRLIYYSQIVNDFQKGDIAEGYSVSREKKESFPLTVTSAQKNPTAFYLCASSHGDIPYGYTFGSGTRLTVV.

The chain couples TRBV5-5 to TRBJ1-1; D gene unclear. The V and J ends lost 5 bases and 9 bases respectively, with 14 bases between them. The germline gives CDR1 SGHKS, CDR2 YYEKEE (reference sequence). The CDR3 is made up of 12 amino acids. CDR3 protein: CASSPLAGKAFF. CDR3 nucleotide sequence: TGTGCCAGCAGTCCTTTAGCGGGGAAAGCTTTCTTT.

The J gene is TRBJ2-7, the V gene TRBV2, with a weak D call TRBD2 (6 bases). In germline, CDR1 is SNHLY, CDR2 FYNNEI. V was pared by 3 bases and J by 2 bases, with 14 bases between. The CDR3 length is 15 residues. The CDR3 sequence: CASSEDRERPYEQYV. CDR3 nucleotide sequence: TGTGCCAGCAGTGAGGACCGGGAGCGTCCCTACGAGCAGTACGTC.

V gene TRBV7-9 combines with J gene TRBJ1-1, with 9 positions matching TRBD1. This CDR3 has 16 residues. Germline CDR1 reads SEHNR; CDR2 reads FQNEAQ (reference sequence). Trimming cost V 0 bases and J 8 bases; bases outside gene matches: 10. The CDR3 spells CASSLARGQGNREAFF. CDR3 in DNA: TGTGCCAGCAGCTTAGCTAGGGGACAGGGTAATCGAGAAGCTTTCTTT.

The CDR3 region is CASSLQGQNTEAFF. As DNA, the CDR3 is TGTGCCAGCAGCTTGCAGGGTCAGAACACTGAAGCTTTCTTT. This chain uses TRBV11-2 with TRBJ1-1; a weak D match, TRBD1 (5 bases). The CDR3 has 14 amino acids. V gave up 3 bases and J gave up 1 base, with 9 bases separating them. Looked up from germline, CDR1 is SGHAT and CDR2 is FQNNGV.

This chain joins TRBV6-5 and TRBJ2-7; TRBD1 matches 9 bases. Germline-derived CDR1 and CDR2 are MNHEY and SVGAGI. The CDR3 is 15 amino acids. J gave up 1 base and V 5 bases, and 6 bases lay outside the gene matches. The CDR3 DNA reads as TGTGCCAGCAGTCGGGACAGGGATTTGTCCTACGAGCAGTACGTC. Protein product: CASSRDRDLSYEQYV.

This clone has a single count. The chain couples TRBV5-8 to TRBJ2-7; D not certain. The germline V gene encodes CDR1 SGHTS and CDR2 YDEGEE. V lost 0 bases and J 4 bases, leaving 2 bases between the germline ends. The CDR3 totals 11 residues. CDR3 loop: CASSLAYEQYV. CDR3 sequence (DNA): TGTGCCAGCAGCTTGGCGTACGAGCAGTACGTC.

This chain joins TRBV5-1 and TRBJ2-6; 8 bases are shared with TRBD1. The CDR3 consists of 15 residues. Germline V CDR1 and CDR2: SGHRS, YFSETQ. With V trimmed by 4 bases and J by 0 bases, 0 bases remained unmatched. As DNA, the CDR3 is TGCGCCAGCAGCCAGGGGGCCTCTGGGGCCAACGTCCTGACTTTC. Its protein product is CASSQGASGANVLTF. Together with reference TRBV5-1 and TRBJ2-6, the CDR3 gives the full variable domain: KAGVTQTPRYLIKTRGQQVTLSCSPISGHRSVSWYQQTPGQGLQFLFEYFSETQRNKGNFPGRFSGRQFSNSRSEMNVSTLELGDSALYLCASSQGASGANVLTFGAGSRLTVL.

The chain carries TRBV3-1 (or the pseudogene TRBV3-2) and TRBJ1-2; perhaps TRBD1 as D (5 bases). The germline V gene has CDR1 LGHDT and CDR2 YNNKEL (reference sequence). Trimming left V 4 bases short and J 7 bases short, with 19 bases between. This CDR3 has 15 amino acids. CDR3 residues: CASSPPGGGWSGYTF. CDR3 in DNA: TGTGCCAGCAGCCCGCCCGGGGGGGGTTGGTCTGGCTACACCTTC.

This chain links TRBV2 with TRBJ1-5; TRBD1 is a possible D gene (5 bases). V was clipped by 6 bases and J by 7 bases, with 16 bases between them. CDR1 is SNHLY, CDR2 FYNNEI, per germline. This CDR3 has 14 amino acids. CDR3 bases: TGTGCCAGCAGCCTGGGGGGGGGAGACCAGCCCCAGCATTTT. This translates into CASSLGGGDQPQHF. Based on the CDR3 plus reference TRBV2 and TRBJ1-5, the full variable domain is EPEVTQTPSHQVTQMGQEVILRCVPISNHLYFYWYRQILGQKVEFLVSFYNNEISEKSEIFDDQFSVERPDGSNFTLKIRSTKLEDSAMYFCASSLGGGDQPQHFGDGTRLSIL.

In its sample, this clone was seen once. The V call is TRBV20-1, the J call TRBJ1-6; tentative D call: TRBD1 (5 bases). Trimming pared 3 bases from V and 9 bases from J, leaving 15 bases between. The CDR3 is 14 amino acids. The germline CDR1 and CDR2 sequences are DFQATT and SNEGSKA (reference sequence). CDR3 loop: CSASVGQGFSPLHF. For the CDR3, the DNA is TGCAGTGCTAGTGTGGGGCAGGGATTTTCACCCCTCCACTTT.

The chain uses TRBV28 and TRBJ1-6; TRBD1 matches at 7 bases. This CDR3 contains 16 residues. With 6 bases clipped from V and 0 bases from J, the junction kept 5 bases outside the gene matches. Germline loops: CDR1 MDHEN, CDR2 SYDVKM. The CDR3 DNA sequence: TGTGCCAGCAGCCCCGGGGACAGCTCCTATAATTCACCCCTCCACTTT. Its translation: CASSPGDSSYNSPLHF.

V is TRBV6-5 and J is TRBJ1-3; 7 bases match TRBD1. Germline V gene lookup returns CDR1 MNHEY and CDR2 SVGAGI. This CDR3 is 15 amino acids long. V lost 5 bases and J lost 0; bases outside the gene matches: 4. The CDR3 sequence: CASSLDRDSGNTIYF. The CDR3 region has the DNA TGTGCCAGCAGTCTTGACAGGGACTCTGGAAACACCATATATTTT.

The genes are TRBV11-2 and TRBJ2-3, with a tentative D call TRBD1 (6 bases). Trimming removed 6 bases from V and 2 bases from J, with 15 bases in between. Germline V gives CDR1 SGHAT, CDR2 FQNNGV. The CDR3 has 15 residues. The CDR3 DNA sequence: TGTGCCAGCAGGTCTCAGGGGATCTCCACAGATACGCAGTATTTT. The encoded protein is CASRSQGISTDTQYF.

This chain uses TRBV28 with TRBJ1-1; no definite D call. V was clipped by 2 bases and J by 8 bases, with 12 bases between them. The V gene's germline CDR1 is MDHEN and CDR2 SYDVKM. The CDR3 runs to 13 residues. The CDR3 region has the DNA TGTGCCAGCAGTTTACCCGGCGGGTTAGAAGCTTTCTTT. As protein: CASSLPGGLEAFF.

This rearrangement joins TRBV7-9 to TRBJ1-1; D is unresolved. Germline V gene sequence: CDR1 SEHNR, CDR2 FQNEAQ (reference sequence). V dropped 1 base and J dropped 0 bases, with 6 bases sitting between them. The CDR3 is made up of 14 amino acids. The CDR3 bases are TGTGCCAGCAGCTTAGTGGGAGTGAACACTGAAGCTTTCTTT. Translating gives CASSLVGVNTEAFF.

This clone was counted a few times. The chain links TRBV10-1 to TRBJ1-2; D gene uncertain. V lost 2 bases and J lost 2, with 6 bases in between. The germline gives CDR1 WNHNN, CDR2 SYGVQD (reference sequence). The CDR3 contains 13 residues. CDR3 sequence (DNA): TGCGCCAGCAGTGAGGACATGAACTATGGCTACACCTTC. It is translated as CASSEDMNYGYTF.

The rearrangement uses TRBV19 and TRBJ1-6; no reliable D call. Trimming took 1 base from V and 6 from J, leaving 16 bases between them. The CDR3 loop spans 17 amino acids. In germline, CDR1 is LNHDA, CDR2 SQIVND (reference sequence). CDR3 sequence reads: CASSIGDGSRFNSPLHF. Here the CDR3 DNA reads TGTGCCAGTAGTATAGGCGACGGATCGAGGTTTAATTCACCCCTCCACTTT.